Below, 30 T cell receptor beta chains from the same sample are listed, as sequenced in a study of blood T cell repertoires in COVID-19. Some clones are missing from TCRdb's copy, which holds only in-frame ones; the method was immunoSEQ multiplex PCR. The repertoire consists of roughly 250,000 clones, with 84% occurring once and the leading ten covering 15% to 19%. Material: peripheral blood. Every receptor here comes from a person aged 70 to 79 with COVID-19, enrolled during active disease.

This clone is a singleton in its sample. The gene calls are TRBV7-3 and TRBJ2-2, with D maybe TRBD1 (6 bases). The germline CDR1 and CDR2 sequences are SGHTA and FQGTGA. The CDR3 has 15 residues. Trimming shortened V by 4 bases and J by 6 bases, and 15 bases separated the two germline ends. The CDR3 DNA is TGTGCCAGCAGCTGGAAGGCTGGGGGCCCCGGGGAGCTGTTTTTT. Protein sequence: CASSWKAGGPGELFF.

The chain combines TRBV5-6 with TRBJ2-1; D might be TRBD2 (7 bases). Trimming left V 3 bases short and J 2 bases short, with 15 bases between. CDR3 size: 16 residues. Looked up from germline, CDR1 is SGHDT and CDR2 is YYEEEE. CDR3 sequence: CASSSPRGGPYNEQFF. CDR3 nucleotides: TGTGCCAGCAGCTCCCCAAGGGGGGGTCCCTACAATGAGCAGTTCTTC.

The V call is TRBV7-2, the J call TRBJ1-6; no firm D call. This CDR3 has 16 residues. V was cut by 1 base and J by 9 bases, with 16 bases left in between. Per germline, CDR1 SGHTA and CDR2 FQGNSA. DNA of the CDR3: TGTGCCAGCAGCTTAGACCCCCCAGACGGAGGTTCACCCCTCCACTTT. Translating it yields CASSLDPPDGGSPLHF.

J is TRBJ1-6 and V is TRBV2; the match to TRBD1 covers 9 bases. CDR1 is SNHLY, CDR2 FYNNEI, per germline. Unmatched junction bases numbered 6, after V lost 6 bases and J lost 9 bases. CDR3 length equals 14 residues. The CDR3 DNA sequence: TGTGCCAGCAGAAGACAGGGGGAGGCTTCACCCCTCCACTTT. Encoded protein: CASRRQGEASPLHF.

The chain couples TRBV5-1 to TRBJ2-1; maybe TRBD2 (5 bases). The CDR3 is made up of 12 amino acids. The V gene's germline CDR1 is SGHRS and CDR2 YFSETQ. V dropped 1 base and J dropped 9 bases, with 8 bases sitting between them. In DNA, the CDR3 is TGCGCCAGCAGCTTGAGAGGGAGTGAGCAGTTCTTC. This translates into CASSLRGSEQFF. Full variable domain (outside the CDR3, taken from reference TRBV5-1 and TRBJ2-1): KAGVTQTPRYLIKTRGQQVTLSCSPISGHRSVSWYQQTPGQGLQFLFEYFSETQRNKGNFPGRFSGRQFSNSRSEMNVSTLELGDSALYLCASSLRGSEQFFGPGTRLTVL.

The chain has TRBV7-3 and TRBJ1-3, with D possibly being TRBD1 (5 bases). V was shortened by 5 bases and J by 0 bases, with 11 bases between the two germline ends. Germline V lookup: CDR1 SGHTA, CDR2 FQGTGA. This CDR3 has 15 residues. The CDR3: CASSQDTSSGNTIYF. The CDR3 DNA reads TGTGCCAGCAGCCAGGACACGAGCTCTGGAAACACCATATATTTT.

This clone was picked up one time. CDR3 nucleotide sequence: TGTGCCAGCAGTTTAAGTAGCGGGAGGGCCATAGGAGCCGGGGAGCTGTTTTTT. Translating it yields CASSLSSGRAIGAGELFF. J is TRBJ2-2 and V is TRBV27, with 11 bases matching TRBD2. This CDR3 is 18 amino acids long. J was trimmed by 6 bases and V by 2 bases; bases with no gene match: 11. Germline V gene data show CDR1 as MNHEY and CDR2 as SMNVEV (reference sequence).

The chain employs TRBV6-5 and TRBJ1-4, with TRBD1 as a possible D gene (5 bases). V was shortened by 6 bases and J by 3 bases, with 14 bases between the two germline ends. The CDR3 covers 15 residues. In germline, CDR1 is MNHEY, CDR2 SVGAGI. The CDR3 reads CASSQRAGSNEKLFF. CDR3 DNA sequence: TGTGCCAGCAGCCAAAGGGCAGGGTCTAATGAAAAACTGTTTTTT.

This chain links TRBV7-2 with TRBJ2-1; 9 positions match TRBD1. Germline V gene data show CDR1 as SGHTA and CDR2 as FQGNSA. Germline trimming cut 2 bases from V and 10 bases from J; bases unmatched to any gene: 9. The CDR3 runs 15 residues. CDR3 DNA: TGTGCCAGCAGCTTACGAGGGACAGGGCCGTGGGAGCAGTTCTTC. Translating it yields CASSLRGTGPWEQFF.

This chain connects TRBV4-2 to TRBJ1-2; D gene unclear. CDR1 and CDR2 from the germline V gene are LGHNA and YNFKEQ. The CDR3 length is 14 residues. V was pared by 4 bases and J by 3 bases, with 12 bases between. The DNA of the CDR3 is TGTGCCAGCAGCCTGGGCGGGAGGGACTATGGCTACACCTTC. The encoded protein is CASSLGGRDYGYTF.

This rearrangement joins TRBV5-1 to TRBJ2-1; TRBD2 aligns across 12 bases. J was trimmed by 7 bases and V by 4 bases; bases with no gene match: 6. CDR3 length equals 15 residues. In germline, CDR1 is SGHRS, CDR2 YFSETQ. The CDR3 DNA reads as TGCGCCAGCAGCCCTAGCGGGGGGGCCGCAAATGAGCAGTTCTTC. It yields the protein CASSPSGGAANEQFF.

The chain is built from TRBV7-6 and TRBJ1-3; 10 bases agree with TRBD1. The CDR3 is made up of 16 amino acids. Germline CDR1 and CDR2: SGHVS and FNYEAQ. With 5 bases clipped from V and 4 bases from J, the junction kept 8 bases outside the gene matches. CDR3: CASSNGPTGGGNTIYF. For the CDR3, the DNA is TGTGCCAGCAGCAACGGACCGACAGGGGGCGGAAACACCATATATTTT.

The chain couples TRBV11-3 to TRBJ2-2; D may be TRBD2 (6 bases). V lost 1 base, J lost 1 base, and 13 bases lay in between. The CDR3 extends over 17 amino acids. From germline, CDR1 is SGHNT and CDR2 YENEEA. The CDR3 sequence is CASSLGVGGMNTGELFF. For the CDR3, the DNA is TGTGCCAGCAGCTTAGGTGTGGGGGGAATGAACACCGGGGAGCTGTTTTTT.

V and J are TRBV28 and TRBJ1-6; D possibly corresponds to TRBD1 (6 bases). The length of the CDR3 is 18 residues. Trimming cost V 2 bases and J 3 bases, with 17 bases left between them. Germline CDR1 MDHEN, CDR2 SYDVKM. CDR3 protein: CASSLDKRDRLYNSPLHF. For the CDR3, the DNA is TGTGCCAGCAGTTTAGACAAAAGAGACAGGCTCTATAATTCACCCCTCCACTTT.

This chain links TRBV7-2 with TRBJ2-2; D possibly corresponds to TRBD1 (6 bases). The CDR3 totals 18 residues. Per germline, CDR1 SGHTA and CDR2 FQGNSA. The V end was cut by 1 base, the J end by 3 bases, with 18 bases between. The CDR3 loop reads CASSLDHSAGVDTGELFF. The CDR3, as DNA: TGTGCCAGCAGCTTAGACCATAGTGCAGGGGTGGACACCGGGGAGCTGTTTTTT.

The chain has TRBV28 and TRBJ2-7; the match to TRBD2 covers 14 bases. V shed 5 bases, J shed 4 bases, and the junction held 7 bases outside the gene matches. The CDR3 runs 16 residues. Germline-derived CDR1 and CDR2 are MDHEN and SYDVKM. CDR3 sequence: CASSPRLAGGQYEQYF. The CDR3 coding sequence is TGTGCCAGCAGTCCTAGACTAGCGGGGGGGCAGTACGAGCAGTACTTC.

This rearrangement joins TRBV7-9 to TRBJ2-1; TRBD1 aligns across 7 bases. The V segment lost 4 bases and the J segment 4 bases; nucleotides outside the gene matches: 13. Germline V CDR1 and CDR2: SEHNR, FQNEAQ (reference sequence). The CDR3 covers 17 residues. The CDR3, as DNA: TGTGCCAGCAGCTCAAGAGCACGGGACAGAGAATACAATGAGCAGTTCTTC. Translating gives CASSSRARDREYNEQFF.

The V gene is TRBV19, the J gene TRBJ1-6; D is unclear. V was pared by 7 bases and J by 9 bases, with 16 bases between. Germline CDR1 LNHDA, CDR2 SQIVND (reference sequence). This CDR3 is built from 14 residues. The CDR3 is CASTNRGGGSPLHF. The CDR3 DNA is TGTGCCAGTACCAACCGGGGTGGTGGTTCACCCCTCCACTTT. The complete variable domain, with remaining parts taken from reference TRBV19 and TRBJ1-6, reads DGGITQSPKYLFRKEGQNVTLSCEQNLNHDAMYWYRQDPGQGLRLIYYSQIVNDFQKGDIAEGYSVSREKKESFPLTVTSAQKNPTAFYLCASTNRGGGSPLHFGNGTRLTVT.

The J gene is TRBJ2-1, the V gene TRBV5-1, with 8 nucleotides matching TRBD2. V lost 1 base to trimming and J lost 6 bases; unmatched junction nucleotides: 6. Germline V gene sequence: CDR1 SGHRS, CDR2 YFSETQ. This CDR3 comprises 15 residues. This CDR3 is CASSLSSGGPNEQFF. The DNA for the CDR3 is TGCGCCAGCAGCTTGTCGAGCGGGGGCCCCAATGAGCAGTTCTTC. Based on the CDR3 plus reference TRBV5-1 and TRBJ2-1, the full variable domain is KAGVTQTPRYLIKTRGQQVTLSCSPISGHRSVSWYQQTPGQGLQFLFEYFSETQRNKGNFPGRFSGRQFSNSRSEMNVSTLELGDSALYLCASSLSSGGPNEQFFGPGTRLTVL.

The rearrangement joins TRBV7-7 to TRBJ2-5; possible D gene TRBD2, 5 bases. The CDR3 totals 14 residues. The V end was cut by 1 base, the J end by 5 bases, with 11 bases between. Germline CDR1 and CDR2: SSHAT and FNYEAQ (reference sequence). As DNA, the CDR3 is TGTGCCAGCAGCTTAGGCTTCAGCGGCGAGACCCAGTACTTC. It yields the protein CASSLGFSGETQYF.

At least ten counts were recorded for this clone. The gene calls are TRBV25-1 and TRBJ1-2, with 8 bases aligning to TRBD1. Germline CDR1 is MGHDK and CDR2 is SYGVNS. With V trimmed by 4 bases and J by 5 bases, 0 bases remained unmatched. CDR3 length equals 12 residues. CDR3 nucleotides: TGTGCCAGCAGTGGGACAGGGTATGGCTACACCTTC. Translating gives CASSGTGYGYTF.

The chain joins TRBV7-7 to TRBJ2-7, with D tentatively TRBD1 (5 bases). V lost 3 bases to trimming and J lost 1 base, with 13 bases between them. The CDR3 has 15 amino acids. Germline V CDR1 and CDR2: SSHAT, FNYEAQ (reference sequence). The CDR3 loop is CASSLGPGESYEQYF. The CDR3 DNA sequence: TGTGCCAGCAGCTTGGGGCCAGGCGAATCCTACGAGCAGTACTTC.

This sequence joins TRBV4-2 and TRBJ2-2; D remains unclear. The CDR3 has 12 amino acids. Trimming pared 0 bases from V and 7 bases from J, leaving 3 bases between. CDR1 is LGHNA and CDR2 is YNFKEQ in the germline V gene. The CDR3 DNA reads as TGTGCCAGCAGCCAAGATCTCGGGGAGCTGTTTTTT. It translates to CASSQDLGELFF.

This chain connects TRBV6-1 to TRBJ2-7; 7 positions match TRBD1. The CDR3 contains 16 residues. V lost 3 bases, J lost 1 base, and 9 bases stayed unmatched. CDR1 and CDR2 (germline): MNHNS, SASEGT. CDR3 coding DNA: TGTGCCAGCAGTGATACCGCGGACAGGAGATCCTACGAGCAGTACTTC. Protein: CASSDTADRRSYEQYF.

The J gene is TRBJ2-1, the V gene TRBV4-1, with a possible D match to TRBD2 (5 bases). The CDR3 has 17 amino acids. V lost 1 base and J 0 bases, leaving 13 bases between the germline ends. Germline V gene sequence: CDR1 MGHRA, CDR2 YSYEKL. CDR3 loop: CASSQGLARSSYNEQFF. Written as DNA, the CDR3 is TGCGCCAGCAGCCAAGGCTTAGCGAGGAGCTCCTACAATGAGCAGTTCTTC.

J is TRBJ1-5 and V is TRBV15; TRBD1 agrees at 10 bases. Germline V gene lookup returns CDR1 LNHNV and CDR2 YYDKDF (reference sequence). The CDR3 length is 18 residues. The V segment lost 2 bases and the J segment 1 base; nucleotides outside the gene matches: 8. The CDR3, as DNA: TGTGCCACCAGCAGACCGAGTGGGACAGGGGACAGCAATCAGCCCCAGCATTTT. Protein sequence: CATSRPSGTGDSNQPQHF.

As concerns this clone: A much more abundant neighbour one base away suggests this may be a read error. Other DNA sequences in this specimen translate into the identical CDR3. This chain uses TRBV9 with TRBJ2-2; weak D call: TRBD1 (6 bases). The CDR3 loop spans 13 amino acids. Per germline, CDR1 SGDLS and CDR2 YYNGEE. Trimming shortened V by 1 base and J by 5 bases, and 6 bases separated the two germline ends. The CDR3 sequence: CASSVTGTGELFF. The CDR3 bases are TGTGCCAGCAGCGTAACAGGGACCGGGGAGCTGTTTTTT.

The CDR3, as DNA: TGTGCCAGCAGCCGCGACGGGAGGGGGCTAACTGAAGCTTTCTTT. Amino acids: CASSRDGRGLTEAFF. The chain combines TRBV7-9 with TRBJ1-1, with 7 bases aligning to TRBD1. The CDR3 extends over 15 amino acids. Germline trimming cut 5 bases from V and 5 bases from J; bases unmatched to any gene: 11. Germline V lookup: CDR1 SEHNR, CDR2 FQNEAQ (reference sequence).

V and J are TRBV7-2 and TRBJ2-5, with 10 nucleotides matching TRBD2. V lost 1 base to trimming and J lost 2 bases; unmatched junction nucleotides: 7. CDR1 and CDR2 from the germline V gene are SGHTA and FQGNSA. The CDR3 runs 17 residues. CDR3 sequence (DNA): TGTGCCAGCAGCTTAGGGCTAGCGGGAGTAACTCAAGAGACCCAGTACTTC. Protein: CASSLGLAGVTQETQYF. Drawing the rest from reference TRBV7-2 and TRBJ2-5, the complete variable domain is GAGVSQSPSNKVTEKGKDVELRCDPISGHTALYWYRQSLGQGLEFLIYFQGNSAPDKSGLPSDRFSAERTGGSVSTLTIQRTQQEDSAVYLCASSLGLAGVTQETQYFGPGTRLLVL.

J is TRBJ2-7 and V is TRBV7-9, with D tentatively TRBD1 (6 bases). The V gene's germline CDR1 is SEHNR and CDR2 FQNEAQ (reference sequence). Trimming shortened V by 0 bases and J by 3 bases, and 12 bases separated the two germline ends. The CDR3 sequence is 15 residues long. The CDR3: CASSLAMGQGYEQYF. CDR3 nucleotides: TGTGCCAGCAGCTTAGCAATGGGACAAGGCTACGAGCAGTACTTC.